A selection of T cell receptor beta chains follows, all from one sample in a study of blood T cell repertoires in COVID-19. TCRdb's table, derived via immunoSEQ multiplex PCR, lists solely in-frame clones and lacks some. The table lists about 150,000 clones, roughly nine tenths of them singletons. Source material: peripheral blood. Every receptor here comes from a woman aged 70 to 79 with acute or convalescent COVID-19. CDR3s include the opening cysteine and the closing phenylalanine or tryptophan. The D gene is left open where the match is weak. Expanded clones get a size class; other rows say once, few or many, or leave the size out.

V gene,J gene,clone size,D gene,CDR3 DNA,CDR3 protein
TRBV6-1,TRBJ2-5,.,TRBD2,TGTGCCAGCAGTGCTGGTAGGACTAGCGGGGGGGCAGAGACCCAGTACTTC,CASSAGRTSGGAETQYF
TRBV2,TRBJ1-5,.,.,TGTGCCAGCAGTGAAGGACCGAACGGGGGTAGCAATCAGCCCCAGCATTTT,CASSEGPNGGSNQPQHF
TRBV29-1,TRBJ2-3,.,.,TGCAGCGTTGAAGGCGTGGGAGGCCGACTGTGGGATACGCAGTATTTT,CSVEGVGGRLWDTQYF
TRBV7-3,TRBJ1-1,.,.,TGTGCCAGCAGCCTCATGCGCAGGCAAGCTATTGAAGCTTTCTTT,CASSLMRRQAIEAFF
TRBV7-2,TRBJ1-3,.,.,TGTGCCAGCAGCGCTTACAGATTTTCTGGAAACACCATATATTTT,CASSAYRFSGNTIYF
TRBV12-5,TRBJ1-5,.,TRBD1,TGTGCTAGAGACCCTGGTCAGGGACAGGGCGGTGATCAGCCCCAGCATTTT,CARDPGQGQGGDQPQHF
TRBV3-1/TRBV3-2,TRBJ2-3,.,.,TGTGCCAGCCGACTAAACACAGATACGCAGTATTTT,CASRLNTDTQYF
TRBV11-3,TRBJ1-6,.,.,TGTGCCAGCAGCTTAAAGGGGTCGAGCTCCTATAATTCACCCCTCCACTTT,CASSLKGSSSYNSPLHF
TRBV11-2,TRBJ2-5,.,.,TGTGCCAGCAGCAAAGGGAGTCTGGAGACCCAGTACTTC,CASSKGSLETQYF
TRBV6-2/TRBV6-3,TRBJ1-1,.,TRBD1,TGTGCCAGCAGTTTGAACAGGGGGAACACTGAAGCTTTCTTT,CASSLNRGNTEAFF
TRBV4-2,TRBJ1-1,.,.,TGTGCCAGCAGCCAAGATCCGGGGGAGAACACTGAAGCTTTCTTT,CASSQDPGENTEAFF
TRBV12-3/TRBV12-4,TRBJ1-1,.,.,TGTGCCAGCACCAGAAACACTGAAGCTTTCTTT,CASTRNTEAFF
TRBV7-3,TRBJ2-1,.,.,TGTGCCAGCAGCATTACCTATGCGGAGGGGCAGTTCTTC,CASSITYAEGQFF
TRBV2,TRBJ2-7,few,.,TGTGCCAGCAGAGAGGCACCCCGGGGCGAGCAGTACTTC,CASREAPRGEQYF
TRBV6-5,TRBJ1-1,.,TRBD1,TGTGCCAGCAGTAAGGGGGACAGGTATATTGAAGCTTTCTTT,CASSKGDRYIEAFF
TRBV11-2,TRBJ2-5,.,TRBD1,TGTGCCAGCAGCTTCATGGGACAGGCCCAAGAGACCCAGTACTTC,CASSFMGQAQETQYF
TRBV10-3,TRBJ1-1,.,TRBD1,TGTGCCATCAGTGAGACAGGGGGCTATACTGAAGCTTTCTTT,CAISETGGYTEAFF
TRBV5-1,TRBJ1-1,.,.,TGCGCCAGCAGCTTGATGATTCGCGAGGAAACTGAAGCTTTCTTT,CASSLMIREETEAFF
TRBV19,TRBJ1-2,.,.,TGTGCCAGTAGTATGGGGGCCGCGGCTGGCTACACCTTC,CASSMGAAAGYTF
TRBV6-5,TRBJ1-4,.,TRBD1,TGTGCCAGTCAGGACAGGGGACATGAAAAACTGTTTTTT,CASQDRGHEKLFF
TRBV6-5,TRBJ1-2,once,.,TGTGCCAGCAGTTACGAGGGGAGGGGCTACACCTTC,CASSYEGRGYTF
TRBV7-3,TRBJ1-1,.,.,TGTGCCAGCAGCTTACGCAGAGGGACTGAAGCTTTCTTT,CASSLRRGTEAFF
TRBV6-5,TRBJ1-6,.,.,TGTGCCAGCAGTTGGGAGGCCTCACCCCTCCACTTT,CASSWEASPLHF
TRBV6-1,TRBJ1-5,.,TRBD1,TGTGCCAGCAGTGAAGCGCTAGGGGGCCGGACGGCGCCCCAGCATTTT,CASSEALGGRTAPQHF
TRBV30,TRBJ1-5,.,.,TGTGCCTGGAGTGTTGGCAAGTTTTATAGCAATCAGCCCCAGCATTTT,CAWSVGKFYSNQPQHF
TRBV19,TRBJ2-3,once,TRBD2,TGTGCCAGTAGTGCAGCGGGGACAGATACGCAGTATTTT,CASSAAGTDTQYF
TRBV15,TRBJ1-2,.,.,TGTGCCACCAGCCGTCTAGACAGCTATGGCTACACCTTC,CATSRLDSYGYTF
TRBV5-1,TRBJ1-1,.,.,TGCGCCAGCAGCACGTCGGACAGAAACACTGAAGCTTTCTTT,CASSTSDRNTEAFF
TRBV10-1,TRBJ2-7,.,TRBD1,TGCGCCAGCAGTGACGGGACAGCTGCCGCCGAGCAGTACTTC,CASSDGTAAAEQYF
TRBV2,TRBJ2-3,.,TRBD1,TGTGCCAGCAGGGCGGACAGGAGGGATACGCAGTATTTT,CASRADRRDTQYF
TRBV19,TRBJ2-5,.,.,TGTGCCACCAGAGCGACAGCAGGCCAAGAGACCCAGTACTTC,CATRATAGQETQYF
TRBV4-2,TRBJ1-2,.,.,TGTGCCAGCAGCCCCGCGGGGCGCGCATGGGGCGATGGCTACACCTTC,CASSPAGRAWGDGYTF
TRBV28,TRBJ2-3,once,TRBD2,TGTGCCAGCAGTACAGCGGGGGCTAGCACAGATACGCAGTATTTT,CASSTAGASTDTQYF
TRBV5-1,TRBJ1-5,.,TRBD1,TGCGCCAGCAGCTTGGAGGGGGCTCAGCCCCAGCATTTT,CASSLEGAQPQHF
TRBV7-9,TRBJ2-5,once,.,TGTGCCAGCAGCTTTGGGGGCGCAGGGGAGACCCAGTACTTC,CASSFGGAGETQYF
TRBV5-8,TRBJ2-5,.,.,TGTGCCAGCAGCTTGCATGTGCAAGAGACCCAGTACTTC,CASSLHVQETQYF
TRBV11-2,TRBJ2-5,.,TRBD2,TGTGCCAGCAGCCCGACACCGGGACTAGCGGGGGAATACCAAGAGACCCAGTACTTC,CASSPTPGLAGEYQETQYF
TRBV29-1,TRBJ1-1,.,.,TGCAGCGTTGATGACAGTCTGGGGAACACTGAAGCTTTCTTT,CSVDDSLGNTEAFF
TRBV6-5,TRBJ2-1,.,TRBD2,TGTGCCAGCAGACCGGGACTAGTGCTCAATGAGCAGTTCTTC,CASRPGLVLNEQFF
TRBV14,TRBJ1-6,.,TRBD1,TGTGCCAGCAGCCAAGACCCTGGACAGGGGGCCTCCTATAATTCACCCCTCCACTTT,CASSQDPGQGASYNSPLHF
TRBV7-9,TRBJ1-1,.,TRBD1,TGTGCCAGCAGCTTCACGGATACGGGACAGGTTAACACTGAAGCTTTCTTT,CASSFTDTGQVNTEAFF
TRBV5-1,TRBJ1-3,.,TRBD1,TGCGCCAGCAGCTTGGGGACAGGGACTAAGGGATCCTCTGGAAACACCATATATTTT,CASSLGTGTKGSSGNTIYF
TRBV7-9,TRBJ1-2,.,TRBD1,TGTGCCAGCAGCCTCGGACAGGGTAATCGGTATGGCTACACCTTC,CASSLGQGNRYGYTF
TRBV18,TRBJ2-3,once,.,TGTGCCAGCTCACCGCTCAGGCCCACTAGCACAGATACGCAGTATTTT,CASSPLRPTSTDTQYF
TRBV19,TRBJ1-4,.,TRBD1,TGTGCCAGTAGTATTAGGACCAGGGGGCGGGAAAAACTGTTTTTT,CASSIRTRGREKLFF
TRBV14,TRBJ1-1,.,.,TGTGCCAGCAGCCGCCCGGGACAGAACACTGAAGCTTTCTTT,CASSRPGQNTEAFF
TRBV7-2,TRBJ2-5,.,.,TGTGCCAGCAGCACCTCACTAGCACGTCCGGAGACCCAGTACTTC,CASSTSLARPETQYF
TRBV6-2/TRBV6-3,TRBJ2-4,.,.,TGTGCCAGCAGTTACTCGTACCGGGTTCTGGAAAGAGCCAAAAACATTCAGTACTTC,CASSYSYRVLERAKNIQYF